These 9 T cell receptor beta chains were all obtained from the same sample, sequenced in a study of T cells after yellow fever vaccination. From the 5' RACE reads, TCRdb called clonotypes with MiXCR, one entry per CDR3 protein. Here the sample spans about 320,000 distinct CDR3 sequences, 3.5% to 5% being singletons. The specimen was PBMCs, collected 15 days after the yellow fever booster vaccination. The origin of the receptors is a man between 18 and 29 years old who received the YFV17D yellow fever vaccine.

This clonotype was observed many times. J is TRBJ2-2 and V is TRBV12-3 or TRBV12-4; D is undetermined. The CDR3 length is 14 residues. V was clipped by 3 bases and J by 1 base, with 6 bases between them. Here the CDR3 DNA reads TGTGCCAGCAGTTTTGGCGGGAACACCGGGGAGCTGTTTTTT. Amino acids: CASSFGGNTGELFF.

This chain uses TRBV13 with TRBJ2-5; D possibly corresponds to TRBD2 (5 bases). CDR1 is PRHDT, CDR2 FYEKMQ, per germline (reference sequence). This CDR3 has 13 residues. The V and J ends lost 5 bases and 3 bases respectively, with 10 bases between them. The CDR3 DNA reads TGTGCCAGCAGCCCACTAGGAGAAGAGACCCAGTACTTC. This translates into CASSPLGEETQYF.

This clonotype was detected many times. The rearrangement joins TRBV12-3 or TRBV12-4 to TRBJ2-3; no clear D gene. V lost 7 bases and J 3 bases, leaving 14 bases between the germline ends. The CDR3 is made up of 14 amino acids. DNA of the CDR3: TGTGCCAGCACCCTATGGCTCCCGACAGATACGCAGTATTTT. As protein: CASTLWLPTDTQYF.

This clonotype was seen a few times. The chain employs TRBV7-2 and TRBJ2-3; 8 positions agree with TRBD1. CDR1 and CDR2 (germline): SGHTA, FQGNSA. Trimming took 6 bases from V and 5 from J; bases not matched to a gene: 7. The CDR3 is made up of 14 amino acids. Here the CDR3 DNA reads TGTGCCAGCAGAAAAGGACAGGGTAGAGATACGCAGTATTTT. Its protein product is CASRKGQGRDTQYF.

The V gene is TRBV4-2, the J gene TRBJ2-1; TRBD2 aligns across 9 bases. V was pared by 4 bases and J by 9 bases, with 10 bases of the junction left unmatched. Germline CDR1 and CDR2: LGHNA and YNFKEQ. CDR3 length: 15 residues. The CDR3 bases are TGTGCCAGCAGCCCCGAGGGCGGGGGGGCCGGTGAGCAGTTCTTC. It specifies CASSPEGGGAGEQFF.

This clonotype was detected a few times. V and J are TRBV7-2 and TRBJ1-2; TRBD1 is a possible D gene (6 bases). Germline V gene lookup returns CDR1 SGHTA and CDR2 FQGNSA. V dropped 4 bases and J dropped 2 bases, with 11 bases sitting between them. This CDR3 spans 14 amino acids. The CDR3 reads CASSYQGTNYGYTF. The CDR3 nucleotides read TGTGCCAGCAGCTACCAGGGGACAAACTATGGCTACACCTTC.

In this sample, this clonotype turned up many times. V gene TRBV30 combines with J gene TRBJ2-3, with D perhaps matching TRBD1 or TRBD2 (6 bases each). Germline V gene lookup returns CDR1 GTSNPN and CDR2 SVGIG (reference sequence). The ends were cut back, 1 base at V and 6 bases at J, with 14 bases in the middle. This CDR3 spans 14 amino acids. This CDR3 is CAWSAGAVPDTQYF. The CDR3 DNA follows: TGTGCCTGGAGTGCGGGGGCAGTCCCCGATACGCAGTATTTT.

This sequence joins TRBV12-3 or TRBV12-4 and TRBJ1-2, with a weak D call TRBD1 (5 bases). The CDR3 totals 13 residues. Trimming left V 6 bases short and J 3 bases short, with 11 bases between. CDR3 sequence: CASSLQEHYGYTF. DNA for the CDR3: TGTGCCAGCAGCTTACAGGAACACTATGGCTACACCTTC.

V gene TRBV4-1 combines with J gene TRBJ1-1; the match to TRBD1 covers 7 bases. Germline CDR1 MGHRA, CDR2 YSYEKL. CDR3 size: 15 residues. With V trimmed by 4 bases and J by 1 base, 6 bases remained unmatched. The CDR3 spells CASSPAPGGNTEAFF. Here the CDR3 DNA reads TGCGCCAGCAGCCCGGCTCCAGGGGGGAACACTGAAGCTTTCTTT.